This T cell receptor beta chain was observed in a study of OX40 agonist ivuxolimab in advanced cancers. Method: immunoSEQ multiplex PCR; TCRdb's copy keeps in-frame clones and lacks some. Here the sample spans about 75,000 clones, roughly nine tenths being singletons. The CDR3 loop spans 14 amino acids. Germline assignment: CDR1 MNHNS and CDR2 SASEGT. J gave up 1 base and V 10 bases, and 10 bases lay outside the gene matches. Findings and limits, study-wide: The work left the antigen specificity of expanded peripheral T cells undetermined. It was also the case that some nonresponders had low normalized T-cell clonal expansion. Doses of 0.1 to 3.0 mg/kg were accompanied by clonal expansion of CD4+ and CD8+ blood T cells by week 6.

Concerning this clone itself: The antigen is undetermined.

This clonotype originated in an adult with an advanced solid tumor such as melanoma, head and neck, liver or kidney cancer. Here the sequenced sample was CD4+ or CD8+ T cells sorted from blood, taken in a trial of the OX40 agonist ivuxolimab. The chain combines TRBV6-1 with TRBJ2-7; 7 nucleotides match TRBD1. The CDR3 reads CATTVQGPSYEQYF. The DNA of the CDR3 is TGTGCCACCACGGTACAGGGGCCTTCCTACGAGCAGTACTTC.